A single sample gave rise to the 8 T cell receptor beta chains below, sequenced in a study of blood T cell repertoires in COVID-19. The data were produced by immunoSEQ multiplex PCR, yet TCRdb's version contains in-frame clones alone and is incomplete. Of more than 150,000 clones listed, more than 80% were seen once; the top ten hold around 3%. Sequencing was performed on peripheral blood. These receptors came from a man between 60 and 75 years old with acute or convalescent COVID-19.

The chain has TRBV18 and TRBJ1-5; 9 bases agree with TRBD1. Germline-derived CDR1 and CDR2 are KGHSH and LQKENI. This CDR3 is 16 amino acids long. Trimming at V came to 5 bases and at J to 7 bases, leaving 12 bases not matched to a gene. This CDR3 is CASSSGIQGARQPQHF. CDR3 in DNA: TGTGCCAGCTCATCGGGGATACAGGGGGCAAGGCAGCCCCAGCATTTT.

V usage is TRBV27 and J usage is TRBJ1-1, with D tentatively TRBD1 (6 bases). V gave up 5 bases and J gave up 1 base, with 14 bases separating them. This CDR3 region has 15 residues. From germline, CDR1 is MNHEY and CDR2 SMNVEV (reference sequence). The CDR3 is CASSLQRRGNTEAFF. DNA of the CDR3: TGTGCCAGCAGTCTCCAACGCAGGGGGAACACTGAAGCTTTCTTT.

This chain uses TRBV6-5 with TRBJ1-5; 9 bases agree with TRBD1. Trimming took 5 bases from V and 6 from J; bases not matched to a gene: 8. In germline, CDR1 is MNHEY, CDR2 SVGAGI. The CDR3 totals 15 residues. CDR3 coding DNA: TGTGCCAGCAGTCCTAGGACAGGGGTAGCTCAGCCCCAGCATTTT. Translating gives CASSPRTGVAQPQHF.

The V call is TRBV7-2, the J call TRBJ1-5; tentative D call: TRBD1 (5 bases). Trimming left V 3 bases short and J 7 bases short, with 13 bases between. The V gene's germline CDR1 is SGHTA and CDR2 FQGNSA. The CDR3 is 14 residues long. The CDR3 spells CASSFSQVGQPQHF. The CDR3 DNA reads TGTGCCAGCAGCTTTTCACAGGTCGGACAGCCCCAGCATTTT. Filled out from reference TRBV7-2 and TRBJ1-5, the complete variable domain reads GAGVSQSPSNKVTEKGKDVELRCDPISGHTALYWYRQSLGQGLEFLIYFQGNSAPDKSGLPSDRFSAERTGGSVSTLTIQRTQQEDSAVYLCASSFSQVGQPQHFGDGTRLSIL.

In DNA, the CDR3 is TGTGCCAGCTCACCAATCCAGGGCGAAGCTTTCTTT. Protein sequence: CASSPIQGEAFF. This sequence joins TRBV18 and TRBJ1-1, with D possibly being TRBD1 (5 bases). The ends were cut back, 2 bases at V and 8 bases at J, with 9 bases in the middle. This CDR3 is built from 12 residues. Germline V CDR1 and CDR2: KGHSH, LQKENI.

The V and J genes are TRBV10-1 and TRBJ2-3; no reliable D call. The CDR3 runs 14 residues. The V end lost 3 bases, the J end lost 1 base, and 8 bases lay between the germline ends. In germline, CDR1 is WNHNN, CDR2 SYGVQD (reference sequence). The CDR3 here is CASSDVSGTDTQYF. CDR3 nucleotide sequence: TGCGCCAGCAGTGATGTTTCCGGCACAGATACGCAGTATTTT.

The V and J genes are TRBV6-1 and TRBJ1-5; 9 bases are shared with TRBD1. The germline CDR1 and CDR2 sequences are MNHNS and SASEGT. CDR3 length: 17 amino acids. V gave up 4 bases and J gave up 6 bases; unmatched junction bases: 13. In DNA form, the CDR3 reads TGTGCCAGCAGTGCGTTGGGACAGGGAGTGTTCGTTCAGCCCCAGCATTTT. Its translation is CASSALGQGVFVQPQHF.

The chain employs TRBV5-8 and TRBJ2-1; 11 bases are shared with TRBD2. Germline V gives CDR1 SGHTS, CDR2 YDEGEE. CDR3 length: 16 amino acids. V lost 4 bases to trimming and J lost 7 bases; unmatched junction nucleotides: 10. CDR3 DNA sequence: TGTGCCAGCAGCCATTATCTAGCGGGGGGTAAGAATGAGCAGTTCTTC. Translating it yields CASSHYLAGGKNEQFF.